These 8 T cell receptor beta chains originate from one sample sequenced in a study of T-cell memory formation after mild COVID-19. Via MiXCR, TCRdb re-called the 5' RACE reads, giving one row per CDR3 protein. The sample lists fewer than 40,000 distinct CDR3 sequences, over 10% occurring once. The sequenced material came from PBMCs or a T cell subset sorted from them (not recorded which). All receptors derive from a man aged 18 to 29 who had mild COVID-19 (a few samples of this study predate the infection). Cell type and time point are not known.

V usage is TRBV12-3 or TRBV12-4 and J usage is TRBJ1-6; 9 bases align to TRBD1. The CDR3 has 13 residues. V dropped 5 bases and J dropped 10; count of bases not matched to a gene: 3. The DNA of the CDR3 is TGTGCCAGCAGTCGACAGGGGGTATCACCCCTCCACTTT. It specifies CASSRQGVSPLHF.

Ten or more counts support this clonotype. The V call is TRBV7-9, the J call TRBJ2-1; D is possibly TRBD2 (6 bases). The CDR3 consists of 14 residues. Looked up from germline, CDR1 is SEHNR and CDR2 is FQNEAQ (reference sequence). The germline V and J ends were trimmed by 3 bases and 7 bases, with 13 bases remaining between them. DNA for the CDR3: TGTGCCAGCAGCTTTGGACTACAACCGAATGAGCAGTTCTTC. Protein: CASSFGLQPNEQFF.

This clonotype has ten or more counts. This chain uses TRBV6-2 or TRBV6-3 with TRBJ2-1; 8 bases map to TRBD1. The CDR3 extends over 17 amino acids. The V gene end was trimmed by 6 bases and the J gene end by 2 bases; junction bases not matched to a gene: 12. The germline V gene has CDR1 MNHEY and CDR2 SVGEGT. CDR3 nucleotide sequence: TGTGCCAGCAGCGATAGGACAGGGCTGTTGACCTACAATGAGCAGTTCTTC. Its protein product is CASSDRTGLLTYNEQFF.

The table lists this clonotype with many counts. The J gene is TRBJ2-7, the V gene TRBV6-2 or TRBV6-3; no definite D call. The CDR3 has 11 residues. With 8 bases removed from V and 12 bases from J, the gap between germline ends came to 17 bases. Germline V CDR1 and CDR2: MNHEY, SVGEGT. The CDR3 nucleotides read TGTGCCAGCGGATACGGGCCGACACCGTACGTC. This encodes CASGYGPTPYV.

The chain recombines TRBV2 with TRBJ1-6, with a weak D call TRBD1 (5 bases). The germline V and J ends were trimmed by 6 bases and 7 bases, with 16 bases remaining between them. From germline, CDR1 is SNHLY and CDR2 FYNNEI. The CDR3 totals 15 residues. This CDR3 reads CASRVSRAMNSPLHF. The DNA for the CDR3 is TGTGCCAGCAGAGTCTCCAGGGCAATGAATTCACCCCTCCACTTT.

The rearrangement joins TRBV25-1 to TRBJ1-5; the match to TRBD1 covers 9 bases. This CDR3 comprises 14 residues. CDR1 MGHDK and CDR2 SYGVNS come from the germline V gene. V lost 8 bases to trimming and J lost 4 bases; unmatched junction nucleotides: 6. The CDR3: CASAGTGPNQPQHF. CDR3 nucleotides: TGTGCCAGCGCAGGGACAGGGCCTAATCAGCCCCAGCATTTT.

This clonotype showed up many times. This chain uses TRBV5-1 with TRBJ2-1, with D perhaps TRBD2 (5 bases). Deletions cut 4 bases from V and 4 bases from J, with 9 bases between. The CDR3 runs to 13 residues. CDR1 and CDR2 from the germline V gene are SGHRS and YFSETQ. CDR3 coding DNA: TGCGCCAGCAGCGGGCGGGCGTACAATGAGCAGTTCTTC. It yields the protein CASSGRAYNEQFF.

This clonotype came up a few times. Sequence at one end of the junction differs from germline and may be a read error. Here the CDR3 DNA reads TGCAGTGCTAGAGATTCTGTAGTCGGTCAATTGTGCGTCTTC. Translating gives CSARDSVVGQLCVF. The chain combines TRBV20-1 with TRBJ2-1; no definite D call. This CDR3 is 14 amino acids long. Germline CDR1 and CDR2: DFQATT and SNEGSKA (reference sequence).